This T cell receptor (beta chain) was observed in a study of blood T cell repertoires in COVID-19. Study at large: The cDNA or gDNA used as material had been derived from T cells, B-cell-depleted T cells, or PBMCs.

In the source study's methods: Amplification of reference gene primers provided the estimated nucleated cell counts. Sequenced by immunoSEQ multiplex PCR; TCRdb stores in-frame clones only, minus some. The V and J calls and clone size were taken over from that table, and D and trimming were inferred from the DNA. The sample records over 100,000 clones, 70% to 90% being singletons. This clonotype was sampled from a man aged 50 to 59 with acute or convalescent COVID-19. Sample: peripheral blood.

CDR3 amino acids: CASNQPGTGDHEAFF. The CDR3, as DNA: TGTGCCAGCAATCAACCCGGGACAGGGGACCATGAAGCTTTCTTT. The chain is built from TRBV28 and TRBJ1-1, with 10 bases lining up with TRBD1. The germline CDR1 and CDR2 sequences are MDHEN and SYDVKM. V lost 7 bases and J lost 7; bases outside the gene matches: 12. This CDR3 comprises 15 residues.